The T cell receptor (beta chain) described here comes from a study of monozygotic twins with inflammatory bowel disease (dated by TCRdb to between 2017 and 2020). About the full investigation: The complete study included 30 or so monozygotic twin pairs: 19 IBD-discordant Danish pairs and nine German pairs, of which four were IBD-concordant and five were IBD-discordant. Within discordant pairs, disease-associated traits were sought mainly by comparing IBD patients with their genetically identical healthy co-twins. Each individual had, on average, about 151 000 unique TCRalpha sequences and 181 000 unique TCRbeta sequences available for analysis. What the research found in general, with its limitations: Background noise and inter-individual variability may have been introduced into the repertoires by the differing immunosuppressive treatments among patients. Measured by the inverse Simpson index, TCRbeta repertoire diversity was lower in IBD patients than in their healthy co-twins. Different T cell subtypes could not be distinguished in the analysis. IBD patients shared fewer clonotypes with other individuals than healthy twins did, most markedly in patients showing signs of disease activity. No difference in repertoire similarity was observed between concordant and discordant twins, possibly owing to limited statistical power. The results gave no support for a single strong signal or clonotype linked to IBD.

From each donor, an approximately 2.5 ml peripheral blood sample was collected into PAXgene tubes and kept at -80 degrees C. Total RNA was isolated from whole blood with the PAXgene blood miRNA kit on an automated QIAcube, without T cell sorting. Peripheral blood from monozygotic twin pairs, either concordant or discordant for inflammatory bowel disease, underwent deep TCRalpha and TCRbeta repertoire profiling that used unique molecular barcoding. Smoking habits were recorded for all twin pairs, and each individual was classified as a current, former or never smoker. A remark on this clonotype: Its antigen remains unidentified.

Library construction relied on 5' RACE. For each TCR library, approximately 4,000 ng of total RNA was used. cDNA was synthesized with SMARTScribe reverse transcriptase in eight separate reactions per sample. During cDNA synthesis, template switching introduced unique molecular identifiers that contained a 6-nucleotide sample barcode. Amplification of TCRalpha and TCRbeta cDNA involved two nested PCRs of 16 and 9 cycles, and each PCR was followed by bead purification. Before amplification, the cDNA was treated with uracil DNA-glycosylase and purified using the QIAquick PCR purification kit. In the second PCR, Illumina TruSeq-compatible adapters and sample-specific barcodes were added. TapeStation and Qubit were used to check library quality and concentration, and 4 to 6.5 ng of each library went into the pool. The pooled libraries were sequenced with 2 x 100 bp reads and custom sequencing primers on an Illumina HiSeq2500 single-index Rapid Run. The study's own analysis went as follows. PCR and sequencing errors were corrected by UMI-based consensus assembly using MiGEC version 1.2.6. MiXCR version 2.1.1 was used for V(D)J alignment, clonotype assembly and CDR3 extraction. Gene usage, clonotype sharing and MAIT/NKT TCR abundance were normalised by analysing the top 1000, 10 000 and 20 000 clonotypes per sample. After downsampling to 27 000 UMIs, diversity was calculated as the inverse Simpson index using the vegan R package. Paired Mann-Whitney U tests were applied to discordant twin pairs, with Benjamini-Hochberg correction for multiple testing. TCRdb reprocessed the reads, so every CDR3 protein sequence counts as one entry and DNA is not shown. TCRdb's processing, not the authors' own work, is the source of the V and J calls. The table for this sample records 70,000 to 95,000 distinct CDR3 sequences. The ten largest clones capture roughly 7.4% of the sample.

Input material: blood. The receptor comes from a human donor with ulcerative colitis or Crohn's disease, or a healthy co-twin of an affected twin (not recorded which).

The encoded CDR3 is CASSQGAGVYTEAFF. The rearranged segments are TRBV3-1 and TRBJ1-1; TCRdb proposes TRBD1, but this gene call is untestable without DNA. Reading from cysteine to phenylalanine, the CDR3 counts 15 amino acids. No DNA is given. The germline V gene (reference sequence) specifies LGHDT as CDR1 and YNNKEL as CDR2.